The clone carrying this T cell receptor (beta chain) was recorded only once. The trim removed 5 bases at V and 4 bases at J, leaving 6 bases unmatched. The CDR3 is 14 residues long. CDR1 LGHDT and CDR2 YNNKEL come from the germline V gene (reference sequence). Assay: immunoSEQ multiplex PCR; the TCRdb copy retains only in-frame clones and omits some. This sample carries some 340,000 clones, around 83% of them seen once, and the ten largest clones take approximately 3%. This specimen comes from a study of blood T cell repertoires in COVID-19. This rearrangement joins TRBV3-1 (or the pseudogene TRBV3-2) to TRBJ2-5; TRBD2 agrees at 8 bases. The origin of this receptor is a man aged 25 to 40 with active or convalescent COVID-19. Material: peripheral blood. This CDR3 is CASSDTSGRETQYF. The CDR3 region has the DNA TGTGCCAGCAGCGACACTAGCGGTAGAGAGACCCAGTACTTC.